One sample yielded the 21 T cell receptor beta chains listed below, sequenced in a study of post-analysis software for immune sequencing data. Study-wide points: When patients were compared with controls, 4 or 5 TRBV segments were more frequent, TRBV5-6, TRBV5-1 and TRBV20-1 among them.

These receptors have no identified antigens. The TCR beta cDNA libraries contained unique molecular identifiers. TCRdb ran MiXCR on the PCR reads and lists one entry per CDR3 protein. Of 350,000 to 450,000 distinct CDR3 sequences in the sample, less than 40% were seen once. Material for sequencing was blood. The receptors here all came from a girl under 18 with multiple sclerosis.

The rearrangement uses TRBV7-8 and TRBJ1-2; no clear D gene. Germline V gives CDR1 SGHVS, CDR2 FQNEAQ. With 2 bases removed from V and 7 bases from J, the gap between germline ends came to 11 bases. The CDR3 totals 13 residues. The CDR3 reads CASSLLGLGGYTF. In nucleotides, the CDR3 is TGTGCCAGCAGCTTATTGGGGTTGGGTGGCTACACCTTC.

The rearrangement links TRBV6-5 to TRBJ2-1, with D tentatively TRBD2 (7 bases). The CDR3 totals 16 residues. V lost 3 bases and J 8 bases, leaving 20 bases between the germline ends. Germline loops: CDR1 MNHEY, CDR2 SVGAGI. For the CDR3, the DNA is TGTGCCAGCAGTTATAGGGGGGGGGGCCTGGCACATGAGCAGTTCTTC. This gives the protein CASSYRGGGLAHEQFF.

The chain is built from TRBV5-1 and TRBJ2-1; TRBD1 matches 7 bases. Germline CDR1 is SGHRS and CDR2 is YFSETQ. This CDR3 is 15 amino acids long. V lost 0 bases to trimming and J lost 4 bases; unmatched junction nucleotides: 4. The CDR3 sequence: CASSLGDRDYNEQFF. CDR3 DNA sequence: TGCGCCAGCAGCTTGGGGGACAGAGATTACAATGAGCAGTTCTTC.

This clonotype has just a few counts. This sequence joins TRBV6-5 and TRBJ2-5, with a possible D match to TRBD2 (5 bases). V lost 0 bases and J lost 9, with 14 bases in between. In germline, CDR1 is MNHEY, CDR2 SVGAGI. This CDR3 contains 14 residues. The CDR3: CASSYSPGSGAQYF. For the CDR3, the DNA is TGTGCCAGCAGTTACTCGCCGGGGTCCGGGGCCCAGTACTTC.

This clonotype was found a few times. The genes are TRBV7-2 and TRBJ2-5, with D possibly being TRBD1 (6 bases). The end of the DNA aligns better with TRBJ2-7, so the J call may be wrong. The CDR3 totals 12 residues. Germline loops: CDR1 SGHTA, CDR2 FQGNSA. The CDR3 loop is CASSLDRREQYF. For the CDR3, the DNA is TGTGCCAGCAGCTTGGACAGACGCGAGCAGTACTTC.

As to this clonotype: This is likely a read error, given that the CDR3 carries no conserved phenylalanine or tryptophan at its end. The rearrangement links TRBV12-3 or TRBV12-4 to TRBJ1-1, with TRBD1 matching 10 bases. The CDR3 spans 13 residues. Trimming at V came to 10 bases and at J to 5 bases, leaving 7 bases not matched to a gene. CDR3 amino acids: CANYGTGETEAFY. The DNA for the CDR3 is TGTGCCAACTATGGGACAGGGGAGACTGAAGCTTTCTAT.

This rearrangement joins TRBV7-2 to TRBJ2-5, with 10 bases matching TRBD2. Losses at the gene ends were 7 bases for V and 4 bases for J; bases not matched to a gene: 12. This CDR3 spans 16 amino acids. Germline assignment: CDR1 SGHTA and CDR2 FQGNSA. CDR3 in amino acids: CASTSQSAGGRETQYF. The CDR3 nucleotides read TGTGCCAGCACGTCCCAGTCAGCGGGGGGGAGAGAGACCCAGTACTTC.

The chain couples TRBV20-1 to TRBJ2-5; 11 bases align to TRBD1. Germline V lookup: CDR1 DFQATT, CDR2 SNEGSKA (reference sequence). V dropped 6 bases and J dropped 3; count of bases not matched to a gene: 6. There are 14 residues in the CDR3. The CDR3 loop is CSAADRGREETQYF. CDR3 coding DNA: TGCAGTGCCGCGGACAGGGGGCGCGAAGAGACCCAGTACTTC.

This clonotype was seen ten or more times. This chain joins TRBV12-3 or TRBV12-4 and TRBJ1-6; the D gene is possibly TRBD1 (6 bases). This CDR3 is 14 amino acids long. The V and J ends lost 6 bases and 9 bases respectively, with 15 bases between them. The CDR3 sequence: CASSGGQVVSPLHF. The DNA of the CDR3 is TGTGCCAGCAGCGGGGGGCAGGTGGTTTCACCCCTCCACTTT.

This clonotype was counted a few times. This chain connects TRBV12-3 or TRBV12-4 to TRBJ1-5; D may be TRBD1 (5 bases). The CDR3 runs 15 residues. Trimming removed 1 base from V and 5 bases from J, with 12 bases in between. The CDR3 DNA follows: TGTGCCAGCAGTTTAGGGGGCTGGGTCGATCAGCCCCAGCATTTT. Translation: CASSLGGWVDQPQHF.

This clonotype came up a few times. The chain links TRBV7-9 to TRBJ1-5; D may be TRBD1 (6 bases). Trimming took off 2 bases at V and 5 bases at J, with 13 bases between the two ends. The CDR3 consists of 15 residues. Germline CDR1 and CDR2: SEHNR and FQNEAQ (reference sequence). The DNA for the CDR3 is TGTGCCAGCAGCTTACAGGGTAGGGGGGATCAGCCCCAGCATTTT. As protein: CASSLQGRGDQPQHF.

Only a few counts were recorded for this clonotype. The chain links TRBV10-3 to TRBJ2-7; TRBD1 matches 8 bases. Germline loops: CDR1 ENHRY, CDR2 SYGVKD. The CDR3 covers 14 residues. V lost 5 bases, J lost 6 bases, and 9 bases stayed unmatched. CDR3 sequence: CAISSDRADSEQYF. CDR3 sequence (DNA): TGTGCCATCAGTTCGGACAGGGCAGACAGCGAGCAGTACTTC.

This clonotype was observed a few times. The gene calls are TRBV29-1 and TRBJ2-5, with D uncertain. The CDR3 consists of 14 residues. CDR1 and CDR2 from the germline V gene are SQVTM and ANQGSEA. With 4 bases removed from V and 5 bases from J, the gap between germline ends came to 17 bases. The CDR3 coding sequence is TGCAGCGTTGGGTTTAGGCAAGCACGGGAGACCCAGTACTTC. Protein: CSVGFRQARETQYF.

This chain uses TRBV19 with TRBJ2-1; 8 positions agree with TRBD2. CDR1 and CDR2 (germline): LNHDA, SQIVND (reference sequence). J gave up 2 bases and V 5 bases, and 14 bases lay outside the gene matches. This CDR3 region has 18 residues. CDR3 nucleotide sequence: TGTGCCAGTAGTTGGCGGAGGGCGGGGGGAACCACCTACAATGAGCAGTTCTTC. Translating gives CASSWRRAGGTTYNEQFF.

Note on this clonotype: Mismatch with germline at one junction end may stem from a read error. CDR3 in amino acids: CATSRTTGGGNQSQHF. CDR3 in DNA: TGTGCCACCAGCAGAACGACAGGGGGAGGCAATCAGTCCCAGCATTTT. The V and J genes are TRBV15 and TRBJ1-5; TRBD1 aligns across 9 bases. CDR3 size: 16 residues. Germline V gene data show CDR1 as LNHNV and CDR2 as YYDKDF (reference sequence).

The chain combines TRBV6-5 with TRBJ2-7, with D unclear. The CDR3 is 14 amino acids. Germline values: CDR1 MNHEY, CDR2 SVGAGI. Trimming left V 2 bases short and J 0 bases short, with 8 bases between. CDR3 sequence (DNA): TGTGCCAGCAGTTACGAAGCCGGCTCCTACGAGCAGTACTTC. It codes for CASSYEAGSYEQYF.

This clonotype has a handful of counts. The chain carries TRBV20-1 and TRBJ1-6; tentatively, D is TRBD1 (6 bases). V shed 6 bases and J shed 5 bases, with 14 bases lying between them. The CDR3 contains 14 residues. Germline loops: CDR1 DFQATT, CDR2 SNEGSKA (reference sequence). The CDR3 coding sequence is TGCAGTGCCGTCTCGGACAGAGATAATTCACCCCTCCACTTT. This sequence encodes CSAVSDRDNSPLHF.

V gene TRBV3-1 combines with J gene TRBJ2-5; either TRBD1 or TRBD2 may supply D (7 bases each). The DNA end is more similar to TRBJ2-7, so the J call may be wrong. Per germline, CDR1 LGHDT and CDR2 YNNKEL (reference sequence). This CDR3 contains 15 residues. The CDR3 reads CASSQTGPRGGEQYF. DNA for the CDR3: TGTGCCAGCAGCCAAACCGGGCCCAGGGGGGGCGAGCAGTACTTC.

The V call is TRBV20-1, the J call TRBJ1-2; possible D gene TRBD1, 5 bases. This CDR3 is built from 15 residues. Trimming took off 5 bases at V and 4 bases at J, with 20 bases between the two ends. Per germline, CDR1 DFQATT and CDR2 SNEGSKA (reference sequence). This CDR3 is CSAPRDHAIGYGYTF. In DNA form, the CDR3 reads TGCAGTGCTCCCCGGGACCATGCTATAGGCTATGGCTACACCTTC.

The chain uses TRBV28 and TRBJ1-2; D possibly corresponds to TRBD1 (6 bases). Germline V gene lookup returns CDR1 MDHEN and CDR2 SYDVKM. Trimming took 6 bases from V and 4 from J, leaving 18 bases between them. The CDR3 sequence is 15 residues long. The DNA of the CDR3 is TGTGCCAGCAGGGAGGGGCAGGGGCAGAGCTATGGCTACACCTTC. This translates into CASREGQGQSYGYTF.

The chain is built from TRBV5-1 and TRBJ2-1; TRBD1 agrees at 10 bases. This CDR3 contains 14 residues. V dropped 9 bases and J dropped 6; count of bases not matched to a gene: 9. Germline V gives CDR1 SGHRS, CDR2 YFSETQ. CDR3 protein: CANTTGQGRNEQFF. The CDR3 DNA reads TGCGCCAACACCACGGGACAGGGGCGCAATGAGCAGTTCTTC.